The clone carrying this TCR beta chain was detected only a few times. Trimming took 1 base from V and 2 from J, leaving 8 bases between them. This CDR3 is built from 13 residues. CDR1 and CDR2 from the germline V gene are SQVTM and ANQGSEA. This sample is drawn from a study of blood T cells in healthy people across ages. Together with a sample-barcoded 5' primer, a J-beta primer mix was included in a second PCR lasting about 7 to 11 cycles. TCRdb fed the 5' RACE reads into MiXCR, producing one record per CDR3 protein. Altogether approximately 790,000 distinct CDR3 sequences are present, under 80% being singletons, with the ten largest covering 25% to 35%.

The sample consisted of blood. The clonotype was recovered from a young man in good health. The rearrangement links TRBV29-1 to TRBJ1-2; D not certain. The CDR3 is CSVEVPLNYGYTF. CDR3 nucleotide sequence: TGCAGCGTTGAAGTTCCACTCAACTATGGCTACACCTTC.